The rows below give T cell receptor beta chains drawn from one sample of a study of response to subunit inactivated influenza vaccine. TCRdb reprocessed the RT-PCR reads via MiXCR and lists one record per CDR3 protein. Among about 570,000 distinct CDR3 sequences listed, about 10% were seen once. The same specimen was also included in a second study, on T cells expressing NK-cell markers.

The input for sequencing was PBMCs from blood, taken on the day of vaccination. The receptor set was obtained from a man in his fifties or sixties who received an inactivated influenza vaccine. Each CDR3 is given with its conserved first and last residue. A D gene is named only where the DNA matches it firmly. Expanded clones get a size class; other rows say once, few or many, or leave the size out.

.,TRBJ2-7,TRBV20-1,.,TGCAGTGCAAAAGATGGTAGCGGACGCGGGGAGCAGTACTTC,CSAKDGSGRGEQYF
.,TRBJ2-7,TRBV3-1,.,TGTGCCAGCAGCCAGGGAAACGGACAGCCGGGGGGATACGAGCAGTACTTC,CASSQGNGQPGGYEQYF
.,TRBJ1-3,TRBV20-1,few,TGCAGTGCCAAGGCTTTTGGAAACACCATATATTTT,CSAKAFGNTIYF
TRBD1,TRBJ1-5,TRBV28,few,TGTGCCAGCAGCGGGGGACAGGGTTTAGAGCCCCAGCATTTT,CASSGGQGLEPQHF
.,TRBJ2-3,TRBV9,few,TGTGCCAGCAGCGTAGTAGGCTCTGGGAGCCGCCCGGCCGGCACGCAGTATTTT,CASSVVGSGSRPAGTQYF
.,TRBJ2-2,TRBV9,once,TGTGCCAGCAGCCCCGGGCAGCGATCCACCGGGGAGCTGTTTTTT,CASSPGQRSTGELFF
.,TRBJ2-6,TRBV6-1,.,TGTGCCAGCAGGGAGGGGGGAACTGGGGCCAACGTCCTGACTTTC,CASREGGTGANVLTF
TRBD1,TRBJ2-7,TRBV10-3,many,TGTGCCATCAGTGAAAGGGGGCACGAGTACGAGCAGTACTTC,CAISERGHEYEQYF
.,TRBJ1-6,TRBV12-3/TRBV12-4,.,TGTGCCAGCAGAACAGGGAAGAATTCACCCCTCCACTTT,CASRTGKNSPLHF
TRBD2,TRBJ2-3,TRBV4-3,few,TGCGCCAGCAGCCAATCTAGCGGTAACACAGATACGCAGTATTTT,CASSQSSGNTDTQYF
TRBD1,TRBJ2-7,TRBV6-1,.,TGTGCCAGCAGTGACTACCGGGACAGGGCAAACGAGCAGTACTTC,CASSDYRDRANEQYF
.,TRBJ1-4,TRBV12-3/TRBV12-4,many,TGTGCCAGCAGGGCGGGACGGTCGAATAATGAAAAACTGTTTTTT,CASRAGRSNNEKLFF
TRBD1,TRBJ1-5,TRBV7-8,.,TGTGCCAGCAGCTTAGAGGTCAGGGGGTCATTAGGCAATCAGCCCCAGCATTTT,CASSLEVRGSLGNQPQHF
.,TRBJ2-1,TRBV6-1,many,TGTGCCAGCAGCCCCTTCTTCGACAGGCCTGGGAATGAGCAGTTCTTC,CASSPFFDRPGNEQFF
.,TRBJ1-1,TRBV5-1,.,TGCGCCAGCACCCCTAACCAACATCGGAACACTGAAGCTTTCTTT,CASTPNQHRNTEAFF
.,TRBJ1-5,TRBV28,.,TGTGCCAGCAGTCAGAGGGGGGCTCAGCAGCCCCAGCATTTT,CASSQRGAQQPQHF
.,TRBJ2-2,TRBV28,few,TGTGCCAGCAGCCCTATCGACAGAAGAAACACCGGGGAGCTGTTTTTT,CASSPIDRRNTGELFF
.,TRBJ1-2,TRBV25-1,many,TGTGCCAGCAGTGAGGGAGGCTATGGCTACACCTTC,CASSEGGYGYTF
TRBD2,TRBJ2-3,TRBV7-2,few,TGTGCCAGCAGCGCGGCCGGGACTAGCGCGCGGGGTACGCAGTATTTT,CASSAAGTSARGTQYF
.,TRBJ2-3,TRBV11-2,many,TGTGCCAGCAGCCTAATGCAGGATACGCAGTATTTT,CASSLMQDTQYF
.,TRBJ2-1,TRBV2,.,TGTGCCAGCAGTGAAGGACGAGGCTATGAGCAGTTCTTC,CASSEGRGYEQFF
.,TRBJ2-1,TRBV11-3,few,TGTGCCAGCAGCTATGTGAGGGGTGGCTTGAATGAGCAGTTCTTC,CASSYVRGGLNEQFF
TRBD1,TRBJ2-7,TRBV13,few,TGTGCCAGCAGCGCCGGGACAGCCACATACGAGCAGTACTTC,CASSAGTATYEQYF
TRBD2,TRBJ2-7,TRBV12-3/TRBV12-4,.,TGTGCCAGCAGTCAGCGGGGGCACAGCTACGAGCAGTACTTC,CASSQRGHSYEQYF
.,TRBJ2-1,TRBV14,few,TGTGCCAGCAGCCAACGGACGACAGACCAGGAGTTCTTC,CASSQRTTDQEFF
TRBD2,TRBJ2-1,TRBV7-6,.,TGTGCCAGCAGCTACGGACTAGCGGGGGCCAATGAGCAGTTCTTC,CASSYGLAGANEQFF
.,TRBJ2-7,TRBV9,few,TGTGCCAGCAGCGTAGGTCCCCACAAGGACGAGCAGTACTTC,CASSVGPHKDEQYF
.,TRBJ2-3,TRBV15,.,TGTGCCACCAGCAGAGCCCCAGATACGCAGTATTTT,CATSRAPDTQYF
TRBD2,TRBJ2-1,TRBV5-1,many,TGCGCCAGCAGCCCTTGGACTAGCGGGAGTAATGAGCAGTTCTTC,CASSPWTSGSNEQFF
TRBD1,TRBJ2-7,TRBV10-2,few,TGCGCCAGCAGTGAGACAGACAGGGGCCCCTACGAGCAGTACTTC,CASSETDRGPYEQYF
TRBD1,TRBJ2-5,TRBV24-1,.,TGTGCCACCAGTGATGGATCAGGGGGCCGGGGGACGAAGACCCAGTACTTC,CATSDGSGGRGTKTQYF
.,TRBJ2-3,TRBV4-1,few,TGCGCCAGCAGCCAACTCCCTCTCAGCACAGATACGCAGTATTTT,CASSQLPLSTDTQYF
TRBD2,TRBJ2-1,TRBV7-9,.,TGTGCCAGCAGCTTACCTAGCGGGAGAGGGGTATACAATGAGCAGTTCTTC,CASSLPSGRGVYNEQFF
TRBD1,TRBJ2-4,TRBV5-1,.,TGCGCCAGCAGCTCGGAACAGGGGGCCAAAAACATTCAGTACTTC,CASSSEQGAKNIQYF
.,TRBJ2-2,TRBV11-2,few,TGTGCCAGCAGCCATCGGAGACCCGGGACACTCTACACCGGGGAGCTGTTTTTT,CASSHRRPGTLYTGELFF
TRBD1,TRBJ1-5,TRBV6-5,.,TGTGCCAGCAGTTACTCTTGGGAGGGGGCTCAGCCCCAGCATTTT,CASSYSWEGAQPQHF
.,TRBJ1-2,TRBV12-3/TRBV12-4,.,TGTGCCAGCAGCCCCTCCGGGGGTGTCGATGGCTACACCTTC,CASSPSGGVDGYTF
TRBD1,TRBJ2-3,TRBV12-3/TRBV12-4,.,TGTGCCAGCAGTTTGAAGGACAGGCTCACAGATACGCAGTATTTT,CASSLKDRLTDTQYF
.,TRBJ1-1,TRBV28,few,TGTGCCAGCAGTGCAGGGTTCGACACTGAAGCTTTCTTT,CASSAGFDTEAFF
TRBD2,TRBJ2-7,TRBV30,few,TGTGCCTGGAGTGTAATGGCTAGCGGGGGCTACGAGCAGTACTTC,CAWSVMASGGYEQYF
TRBD1,TRBJ2-1,TRBV9,few,TGTGCCAGCAGCGTTCAGGACAGGCCTCTCTACAATGAGCAGTTCTTC,CASSVQDRPLYNEQFF
.,TRBJ2-1,TRBV20-1,few,TGCAGTGCTAGGAAAGAACCCAACTACAATGAGCAGTTCTTC,CSARKEPNYNEQFF
TRBD2,TRBJ2-7,TRBV6-2/TRBV6-3,few,TGTGCCAGCAGTCTAAGCGGGAGGTCGAGTGAGCAGTACTTC,CASSLSGRSSEQYF
.,TRBJ2-7,TRBV7-8,.,TGTGCCAGCAGCTTAGCCCCCAGGGGCTACGAGCAGTACTTC,CASSLAPRGYEQYF
TRBD2,TRBJ2-3,TRBV7-6,.,TGTGCCAGCAGCTTATCGCATCAGCGGGGGGTCACAGATACGCAGTATTTT,CASSLSHQRGVTDTQYF
TRBD1,TRBJ2-7,TRBV5-1,few,TGCGCCAGCAGCTTGACGGGGACAGGGGGCTTGTACGAGCAGTACTTC,CASSLTGTGGLYEQYF
TRBD1,TRBJ2-2,TRBV20-1,few,TGCAGTGCTAGAGAGACAGGGTACACCGGGGAGCTGTTTTTT,CSARETGYTGELFF